This entry lists 5 T cell receptor beta chains sequenced from one sample in a study of regulatory T cells in long-lasting Graves disease. Time point defined: newly diagnosed GD, antithyroid drugs for less than 3 months. Preparation of the TCR library used RNA extracted from PBMCs. Through Arm-PCR of CDR3 regions and iRepertoire HTBI primers, TCR beta libraries were built. TCRdb re-analysed the multiplex PCR reads in MiXCR, keeping a single row per CDR3 protein. The sample consists of 350,000 to 400,000 distinct CDR3 sequences, around 16% of them appearing once. This specimen was peripheral blood mononuclear cells (PBMCs), taken at new diagnosis, from a patient treated with antithyroid drugs. The receptors derive from a female donor with Graves disease.

This clonotype was observed many times. The chain is built from TRBV6-1 and TRBJ2-3, with D possibly matching TRBD1 (5 bases). V shed 3 bases and J shed 0 bases, with 22 bases lying between them. This CDR3 has 19 residues. Looked up from germline, CDR1 is MNHNS and CDR2 is SASEGT. The CDR3 DNA reads as TGTGCCAGCAGTGAGCTCCAGGGTACTCGGTTGGGGAGCACAGATACGCAGTATTTT. The encoded protein is CASSELQGTRLGSTDTQYF.

A note on this clonotype: A read error may account for a junction end that differs from germline. The chain combines TRBV20-1 with TRBJ2-3; TRBD2 agrees at 7 bases. CDR3 length: 16 residues. The germline CDR1 and CDR2 sequences are DFQATT and SNEGSKA (reference sequence). CDR3 sequence: CSASRVAGAPTDAQYF. The CDR3 nucleotides are TGCAGTGCTAGTAGGGTTGCGGGAGCCCCGACAGATGCGCAGTATTTT.

The chain combines TRBV7-9 with TRBJ1-3; D possibly corresponds to TRBD1 (5 bases). This CDR3 has 17 amino acids. Trimming cost V 3 bases and J 2 bases, with 17 bases left between them. Looked up from germline, CDR1 is SEHNR and CDR2 is FQNEAQ (reference sequence). In nucleotides, the CDR3 is TGTGCCAGCAGCTTTACGATTTGGGGGAGTCCTGGAAACACCATATATTTT. It translates to CASSFTIWGSPGNTIYF.

This clonotype was seen more than once but under ten times. A much larger clone differs by one base, so this may be a read error. The V gene is TRBV2, the J gene TRBJ2-7; the D gene is possibly TRBD1 (6 bases). V was trimmed by 4 bases and J by 3 bases, leaving 16 bases between them. This CDR3 has 15 amino acids. CDR1 is SNHLY and CDR2 is FYNNEI in the germline V gene. The CDR3 region is CASSGGTTSHYEQYF. In DNA, the CDR3 is TGTGCCAGCAGTGGAGGGACAACCAGTCACTACGAGCAGTACTTC. The whole variable domain, filled in from reference TRBV2 and TRBJ2-7, reads EPEVTQTPSHQVTQMGQEVILRCVPISNHLYFYWYRQILGQKVEFLVSFYNNEISEKSEIFDDQFSVERPDGSNFTLKIRSTKLEDSAMYFCASSGGTTSHYEQYFGPGTRLTVT.

Only a few counts were recorded for this clonotype. Germline and junction disagree at one end, which may indicate a read error. The V call is TRBV19, the J call TRBJ1-2; TRBD1 is a possible D gene (6 bases). The germline V gene has CDR1 LNHDA and CDR2 SQIVND (reference sequence). This CDR3 is 11 amino acids long. The CDR3 spells CATSTGYGYTF. The CDR3, as DNA: TGTGCCACTAGTACAGGGTATGGCTACACCTTC.